The 2 T cell receptor beta chains reported below all come from one sample, sequenced in a study of blood T cell repertoires in COVID-19. Clones were sequenced by immunoSEQ multiplex PCR, and TCRdb holds only the in-frame ones, with some missing. The sample lists 490,000 or so clones; about 88% were seen once. Sequenced: PBMCs or T cells enriched from blood (not recorded which). The source of these receptors is a woman aged 55-70 years who had recovered from COVID-19.

V gene TRBV2 combines with J gene TRBJ1-1; TRBD1 matches at 10 bases. Germline assignment: CDR1 SNHLY and CDR2 FYNNEI. Unmatched junction bases numbered 13, after V lost 6 bases and J lost 6 bases. There are 16 residues in the CDR3. CDR3: CASRATGGGFYAEAFF. The CDR3, as DNA: TGTGCCAGCAGGGCGACAGGGGGCGGTTTTTACGCTGAAGCTTTCTTT.

The chain combines TRBV12-3 or TRBV12-4 with TRBJ1-2; TRBD1 aligns across 7 bases. With 5 bases clipped from V and 7 bases from J, the junction kept 4 bases outside the gene matches. The CDR3 consists of 12 residues. The DNA of the CDR3 is TGTGCCAGCAGTCACACAGGGGTTGGCTACACCTTC. Translating it yields CASSHTGVGYTF.